The present entry profiles one TCR beta chain with its context. The record originates from a study of cytomegalovirus exposure and HLA in healthy donors. The PCR made use of 60 Vbeta and 13 Jbeta primers. Generated by immunoSEQ multiplex PCR, the TCRdb table keeps only in-frame clones and is missing some. Among roughly 120,000 clones listed, roughly 80% were seen once. The germline V and J ends were trimmed by 5 bases and 3 bases, with 13 bases remaining between them. The V gene's germline CDR1 is SGHVT and CDR2 SQSDAQ. The CDR3 has 15 amino acids. The sequenced material came from PBMCs. This TCR was recovered from a female donor in good health and CMV-seropositive. V and J are TRBV7-4 and TRBJ1-4; D gene ambiguous. The CDR3 nucleotides read TGTGCCAGCAGCCCAATTGCAGATGCTAATGAAAAACTGTTTTTT. Amino acid sequence: CASSPIADANEKLFF.